The source of this T cell receptor (beta chain) is a study of blood T cell repertoires in COVID-19 (dated by TCRdb to about 2020). For the wider study: Samples covering the acute and convalescent phases of COVID-19 were provided by collaborators in the United States, Italy and Spain. The material from the prospective study consisted of cDNA or gDNA derived from T cells, B-cell-depleted T cells, or PBMCs. Where available, HLA class I and class II types were taken from metadata supplied by the sample provider and were not determined by assay-based typing. The samples were drawn from the first 160 participants of the ongoing ImmuneRACE study and from some 1,300 subjects provided by 6 global collaborators. Subjects who had been exposed to COVID-19, were actively infected with it, or had recovered from it provided the deeply sampled blood TCRbeta repertoires that made up the dataset. Nearly every sample came with metadata listing a de-identified subject ID, COVID-19 status, age in years and sex. The repertoires were made available in a free public database intended to serve as a resource for research on the immune response to SARS-CoV-2. The study at large found these results: The quantity of clinical and demographic metadata differed by source and by participant and was supplied without curation.

The collaborating institutions used their own protocols to collect whole blood in K2EDTA tubes. Collaborator samples were shipped for TCRbeta analysis as frozen whole blood, isolated PBMCs, or DNA extracted from either sample type. As to this clone: It has no known antigen specificity. No much larger clonotype is one base removed from it; base qualities were not supplied.

TCRbeta CDR3 regions were amplified from genomic DNA using the immunoSEQ Assay, a bias-controlled multiplex PCR. In the original analysis: The number of nucleated cells in each sample was estimated by amplification of reference gene primers within the assay. To quantify the absolute abundance of each unique TCRbeta CDR3 rearrangement, sequence reads were collapsed and filtered. Productive Simpson clonality was computed per sample as the square root of Simpson's diversity index over productive rearrangements. TCRdb mirrors the immuneACCESS table, restricted to in-frame sequences. Some clones are absent from its copies; in checked studies, under half trace to an unresolved V gene, and the reason for the others is unknown. The DNA was the basis for D and trimming; V, J and clone size are from that table. For this sample the table gives around 110,000 clones, of which over 75% were detected only once. The ten most abundant clones make up 1.8% of the sample.

Including the terminal cysteine and phenylalanine, the CDR3 comprises 16 residues. Just the 48-base CDR3 DNA is kept, in frame starting at base 1. V drops 5 bases and J drops 0 bases, leaving 13 bases in between. CDR1 and CDR2 were assigned from the germline V gene as SGHTA and FQGTGA. The rearrangement joined TRBV7-3 to TRBJ2-2; matching of 6 bases hints at TRBD2 as the D gene. The source material was peripheral blood. This sequence was found in a human donor with active COVID-19. The donor label of this sample is uncertain. For the CDR3, the sequence is CASSILPGANTGELFF. The nucleotide sequence reads TGTGCCAGCAGCATCCTCCCGGGGGCGAACACCGGGGAGCTGTTTTTT.